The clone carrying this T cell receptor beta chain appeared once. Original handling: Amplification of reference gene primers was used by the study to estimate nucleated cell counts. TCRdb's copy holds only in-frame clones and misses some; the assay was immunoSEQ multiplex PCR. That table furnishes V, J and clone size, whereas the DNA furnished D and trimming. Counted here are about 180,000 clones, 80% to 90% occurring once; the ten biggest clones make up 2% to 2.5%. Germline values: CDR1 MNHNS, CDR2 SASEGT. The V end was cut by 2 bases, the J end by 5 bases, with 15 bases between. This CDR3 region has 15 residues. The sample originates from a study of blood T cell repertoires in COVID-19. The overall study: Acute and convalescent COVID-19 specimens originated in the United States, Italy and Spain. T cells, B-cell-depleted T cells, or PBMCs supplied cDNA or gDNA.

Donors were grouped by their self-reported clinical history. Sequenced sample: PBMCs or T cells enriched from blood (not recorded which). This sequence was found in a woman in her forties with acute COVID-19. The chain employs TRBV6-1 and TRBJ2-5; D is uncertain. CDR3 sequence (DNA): TGTGCCAGCAGTGAACGGCCAGCAGACGGGGAGACCCAGTACTTC. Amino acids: CASSERPADGETQYF.